This T cell receptor beta chain was recovered during a study of Ad26.COV2.S vaccination and SARS-CoV-2 variants. The CDR3 totals 14 residues. The germline V gene has CDR1 SNHLY and CDR2 FYNNEI. The germline V and J ends were trimmed by 3 bases and 3 bases, with 9 bases remaining between them. The treatment here: 15 to 20 received Ad26.COV2.S at low or high dose, single or two shots; about 5 received placebo; per-sample allocation not given. On day 63 after the first injection, vaccine and placebo recipients gave samples. This table comes from immunoSEQ multiplex PCR, and its TCRdb copy is limited to in-frame clones, with some not included. Counted here are 350,000 to 500,000 clones, 80% to 90% occurring once; the ten biggest clones make up about 2.5%.

The receptor comes from a person aged 18-60 years who received the Ad26.COV2.S COVID-19 vaccine or a placebo. The chain links TRBV2 to TRBJ1-5; tentative D call: TRBD1 (5 bases). This sample comprised peripheral blood, obtained in a trial of Ad26.COV2.S vaccine versus placebo. The chain's CDR3 is CASSDGHLNQPQHF. The CDR3 DNA sequence: TGTGCCAGCAGTGACGGACACCTCAATCAGCCCCAGCATTTT.